This T cell receptor (beta chain) was recovered during a study of cytomegalovirus exposure and HLA in healthy donors. Study as a whole: Across almost 400 genotyped donors, just over 80% landed in the Caucasian-associated ancestry cluster.

The CDR3 covers 13 residues. Trimming took 6 bases from V and 1 from J, leaving 9 bases between them. Germline loops: CDR1 MNHNY, CDR2 SVGAGI (reference sequence). There are a few counts of this clone. The PCR made use of 60 Vbeta and 13 Jbeta primers. Here immunoSEQ multiplex PCR was the method, and the copy in TCRdb shows in-frame clones only, minus some. This sample has some 90,000 clones, with around 77% found just once. The clonotype originates from a boy aged 5 to 17 in good health and CMV-seronegative. The rearrangement uses TRBV6-6 and TRBJ1-1; D may be TRBD1 (6 bases). The sample consisted of PBMCs. In nucleotides, the CDR3 is TGTGCCAGCAGGCCGACAGGGAACACTGAAGCTTTCTTT. It yields the protein CASRPTGNTEAFF.